The present T cell receptor beta chain was sequenced within a study of persistence of HIV-infected CD4 T cells. Study context: Blood samples, up to about 200 mL, came from multiple time points, except two leukapheresis donors sampled once. Study-level results: TCR analyses could not target the rare provirus-carrying CMV-responding cells.

In regard to this clone: Its target is unknown.

Cells were stimulated with CMV-infected fibroblast lysates at 10 ug/mL. CD40L-negative CD69-negative CD45RO-high memory CD4+ T cells were sorted as populations depleted of antigen-responding cells. Donors had CD4+ T cell counts above 400 cells/uL and were CMV-seropositive. The immunoSEQ assay was version 4, run in survey mode. Template was genomic DNA at about 10 ng/uL, with up to roughly 1 ug used per sample. Some clones are missing from TCRdb's copy, which holds only in-frame ones; the method was immunoSEQ multiplex PCR. This table has about 33,000 clones, over 80% appearing once. This sequence originates from an adult woman with HIV who was CMV-seropositive. Sequenced material: CD4+ T cells sorted from PBMCs after 18-hour stimulation, taken from a patient who received antiretroviral therapy.

In nucleotides, the CDR3 is TGTGCCAGCTCACCACGATGGGGGGACACTGAAGCTTTCTTT. Its protein is CASSPRWGDTEAFF. V usage is TRBV18 and J usage is TRBJ1-1, with D perhaps TRBD1 (5 bases). Looked up from germline, CDR1 is KGHSH and CDR2 is LQKENI. The CDR3 runs to 14 residues. V was clipped by 1 base and J by 3 bases, with 9 bases between them.